Shown below are 14 T cell receptor beta chains from a single sample sequenced in a study of T cell repertoires in cytomegalovirus infection. These receptors' antigens are unknown. TCRdb reprocessed the reads via MiXCR and lists one record per CDR3 protein. Of some 500,000 distinct CDR3 sequences listed, under 45% are singletons. The starting material was cultured PBMCs, obtained from culture after CMV antigen stimulation. The receptors derive from a human donor in good health (CMV status not recorded). Some clones in this sample may be carry-over from other donors' samples.

The table lists this clonotype with many counts. The chain uses TRBV7-2 and TRBJ2-7, with 16 positions matching TRBD2. The germline CDR1 and CDR2 sequences are SGHTA and FQGNSA. The J segment lost 11 bases and the V segment lost 5 bases, leaving 3 bases of the junction unmatched. CDR3 length: 13 amino acids. The CDR3 sequence is CASSGTSGREKYF. CDR3 coding DNA: TGTGCCAGCAGCGGGACTAGCGGGAGGGAAAAGTACTTC.

The chain uses TRBV7-8 and TRBJ2-4, with TRBD1 matching 8 bases. Germline CDR1 SGHVS, CDR2 FQNEAQ. CDR3 length: 15 amino acids. Trimming at V came to 1 base and at J to 6 bases, leaving 5 bases not matched to a gene. The DNA for the CDR3 is TGTGCCAGCAGCTTAGGGAGACAGGGGCTAAACATTCAGTACTTC. Translating it yields CASSLGRQGLNIQYF.

This sequence joins TRBV6-1 and TRBJ2-5; D is uncertain. The ends were cut back, 6 bases at V and 3 bases at J, with 14 bases in the middle. Germline V CDR1 and CDR2: MNHNS, SASEGT. This CDR3 contains 14 residues. CDR3 nucleotide sequence: TGTGCCAGCAGGGAACACAGTGATGAAGAGACCCAGTACTTC. Amino acids: CASREHSDEETQYF.

V is TRBV18 and J is TRBJ2-5; the D gene is possibly TRBD2 (6 bases). Per the germline V gene, CDR1 is KGHSH and CDR2 is LQKENI. V was clipped by 4 bases and J by 1 base, with 16 bases between them. The CDR3 consists of 16 residues. CDR3 amino acids: CASSLTLQGGQETQYF. In nucleotides, the CDR3 is TGTGCCAGCTCACTCACGCTCCAGGGAGGCCAAGAGACCCAGTACTTC.

The rearrangement joins TRBV25-1 to TRBJ2-1; D is unclear. V lost 5 bases to trimming and J lost 10 bases, with 15 bases between them. CDR1 MGHDK and CDR2 SYGVNS come from the germline V gene. The CDR3 has 13 amino acids. The CDR3 DNA sequence: TGTGCCAGCAGTTCCCCATTAACGACAGAGCAGTTCTTC. Translating gives CASSSPLTTEQFF.

This clonotype was counted between two and nine times. The chain couples TRBV6-6 to TRBJ2-7; 7 bases align to TRBD1. Trimming took 6 bases from V and 0 from J; bases not matched to a gene: 2. The CDR3 runs to 13 residues. CDR1 is MNHNY, CDR2 SVGAGI, per germline (reference sequence). The CDR3: CASRGTASYEQYF. The CDR3 DNA is TGTGCCAGCAGAGGGACAGCCTCCTACGAGCAGTACTTC.

The genes are TRBV6-5 and TRBJ2-7; tentative D call: TRBD1 (6 bases). V lost 6 bases to trimming and J lost 2 bases, with 17 bases between them. Germline CDR1 and CDR2: MNHEY and SVGAGI. This CDR3 comprises 15 residues. This CDR3 is CASSAPGVGAYEQYF. As DNA, the CDR3 is TGTGCCAGCAGCGCGCCAGGGGTTGGGGCCTACGAGCAGTACTTC.

The V call is TRBV20-1, the J call TRBJ1-1, with a weak D call TRBD1 (6 bases). The germline gives CDR1 DFQATT, CDR2 SNEGSKA (reference sequence). V shed 6 bases and J shed 4 bases, with 15 bases lying between them. The CDR3 runs to 13 residues. Here the CDR3 reads CSAAGDPSTEAFF. The CDR3 region has the DNA TGCAGTGCCGCAGGGGACCCGAGCACTGAAGCTTTCTTT.

This clonotype was counted at least ten times. The CDR3 loop reads CASSLARQGQPQHF. CDR3 DNA: TGTGCCAGCAGCTTAGCGCGGCAGGGCCAGCCCCAGCATTTT. This chain uses TRBV7-2 with TRBJ1-5, with D possibly TRBD1 on 5 matching bases. The germline V and J ends were trimmed by 0 bases and 7 bases, with 10 bases remaining between them. Germline values: CDR1 SGHTA, CDR2 FQGNSA. CDR3 length: 14 amino acids.

This chain connects TRBV20-1 to TRBJ1-5; D ambiguous. CDR1 is DFQATT, CDR2 SNEGSKA, per germline (reference sequence). The CDR3 has 12 amino acids. V lost 5 bases and J lost 6, with 11 bases in between. The CDR3 DNA is TGCAGTGCTCAGGAGGGAGGTCAGCCCCAGCATTTT. It codes for CSAQEGGQPQHF.

Only a few counts were recorded for this clonotype. This chain connects TRBV7-6 to TRBJ1-1; TRBD1 aligns across 8 bases. This CDR3 has 14 amino acids. The germline gives CDR1 SGHVS, CDR2 FNYEAQ. The V and J ends lost 5 bases and 2 bases, in that order; junction bases with no gene match: 4. CDR3 DNA: TGTGCCAGCAGCACACAGGGGGGAAACACTGAAGCTTTCTTT. Protein: CASSTQGGNTEAFF.

This clonotype turned up a few times. The chain employs TRBV7-2 and TRBJ1-1, with TRBD1 matching 8 bases. V lost 3 bases, J lost 5 bases, and 8 bases stayed unmatched. The CDR3 spans 15 residues. Germline values: CDR1 SGHTA, CDR2 FQGNSA. As DNA, the CDR3 is TGTGCCAGCAGCTTTGCCCAGGGGGCTATTACTGAAGCTTTCTTT. Translated, it gives CASSFAQGAITEAFF.

V is TRBV11-2 and J is TRBJ1-6; no clear D. The V and J ends lost 5 bases and 9 bases respectively, with 20 bases between them. In germline, CDR1 is SGHAT, CDR2 FQNNGV. This CDR3 has 16 amino acids. The CDR3 loop reads CASSRTPGSLASPLHF. The CDR3 coding sequence is TGTGCCAGCAGCCGAACCCCCGGCAGCTTGGCTTCACCCCTCCACTTT.

The CDR3 sequence is CSARVGRNQPQHF. In DNA, the CDR3 is TGCAGTGCTAGAGTGGGTCGGAATCAGCCCCAGCATTTT. This rearrangement joins TRBV20-1 to TRBJ1-5, with no clear D. This CDR3 contains 13 residues. The germline gives CDR1 DFQATT, CDR2 SNEGSKA (reference sequence). With 1 base removed from V and 4 bases from J, the gap between germline ends came to 8 bases.